A selection of T cell receptor beta chains follows, all from one sample in a study of a mutant IDH1 vaccine in newly diagnosed glioma. This table comes from immunoSEQ multiplex PCR, and its TCRdb copy is limited to in-frame clones, with some not included. The repertoire holds some 95,000 clones, roughly 75% seen once, with 7.5% in the top ten. Source: PBMCs, taken from a glioma patient treated with radiotherapy, temozolomide or both. Receptors were obtained from a man aged 40-55 years with glioma. Each CDR3 is given with its conserved first and last residue. The order of the fields is J gene, clone size, V gene, D gene, CDR3 length, CDR3 DNA, CDR3 protein. A D gene is named only where the DNA matches it firmly. The size of a clone is reported for some rows only, either as once, few or many, or as a class for expanded clones.

J: TRBJ1-2; size: .; V: TRBV7-2; D: .; length: 12; DNA: TGTGCCAGCAGCCCCAGACCGGCTGCTTACACCTTC; CDR3: CASSPRPAAYTF
J: TRBJ2-1; size: .; V: TRBV14; D: .; length: 16; DNA: TGTGCCAGCAGCCAATCGAAGGGGCCCTCCTACAATGAGCAGTTCTTC; CDR3: CASSQSKGPSYNEQFF
J: TRBJ2-1; size: many; V: TRBV11-3; D: .; length: 20; DNA: TGTGCCAGCAGCCCCGGGACGATCATCCGTTCAGAGGGGCATGCATATGAGCAGTTCTTC; CDR3: CASSPGTIIRSEGHAYEQFF
J: TRBJ2-1; size: once; V: TRBV19; D: .; length: 13; DNA: TGTGCCAGTAGTATAAGGGGCCGCGATGAGCAGTTCTTC; CDR3: CASSIRGRDEQFF
J: TRBJ1-4; size: .; V: TRBV2; D: .; length: 16; DNA: TGTGCCAGCAGTGAGTACGCCCCAGATTTAATGAAGAAACTGTTTTTT; CDR3: CASSEYAPDLMKKLFF
J: TRBJ1-2; size: .; V: TRBV25-1; D: .; length: 11; DNA: TGTGCCAGCAGCGCCCTCTATGGCTACACCTTC; CDR3: CASSALYGYTF
J: TRBJ1-1; size: .; V: TRBV4-3; D: .; length: 13; DNA: TGCGCCAGCAGCCAAGAGCCAGGTCCGCCAGCTTTCTTT; CDR3: CASSQEPGPPAFF
J: TRBJ2-7; size: once; V: TRBV9; D: TRBD2; length: 13; DNA: TGTGCCAGCAGCGTAGACAGCGGGAGCTCGCAGTACTTC; CDR3: CASSVDSGSSQYF
J: TRBJ2-3; size: .; V: TRBV13; D: TRBD2; length: 16; DNA: TGTGCCAGCAGCTTAAATAGCGGGGGAGGACCAGATACGCAGTATTTT; CDR3: CASSLNSGGGPDTQYF
J: TRBJ2-2; size: .; V: TRBV4-2; D: TRBD2; length: 16; DNA: TGTGCCAGCAGCCCCGAGGAGGGACTAAACACCGGGGAGCTGTTTTTT; CDR3: CASSPEEGLNTGELFF
J: TRBJ2-1; size: .; V: TRBV6-1; D: TRBD1; length: 15; DNA: TGTGCCAGCAGTGAGAGGGGACAGGGTCATGCTGAGCAGTTCTTC; CDR3: CASSERGQGHAEQFF
J: TRBJ2-7; size: .; V: TRBV7-8; D: TRBD2; length: 15; DNA: TGTGCCAGCAGCTTAGCTAGCGGGGGGGCCTGGGAGCAGTACTTC; CDR3: CASSLASGGAWEQYF
J: TRBJ1-1; size: .; V: TRBV16; D: TRBD1; length: 15; DNA: TGTGCCAGCAGCCAAGAGGGACAGGGCAACACTGAAGCTTTCTTT; CDR3: CASSQEGQGNTEAFF
J: TRBJ1-2; size: .; V: TRBV29-1; D: TRBD1; length: 12; DNA: TGCAGCGTTGCCTGGACAGGCTATGGCTACACCTTC; CDR3: CSVAWTGYGYTF
J: TRBJ2-7; size: .; V: TRBV6-6; D: TRBD2; length: 16; DNA: TGTGCCAGCAGTGGGACTAGCGGGGGTAGGTCCTACGAGCAGTACTTC; CDR3: CASSGTSGGRSYEQYF
J: TRBJ2-6; size: .; V: TRBV7-2; D: .; length: 16; DNA: TGTGCCAGCAGCTTAGGATGGAACTCTGGGGCCAACGTCCTGACTTTC; CDR3: CASSLGWNSGANVLTF
J: TRBJ2-3; size: .; V: TRBV29-1; D: .; length: 13; DNA: TGCAGCGGTGAACTAGAAGGCACAGATACGCAGTATTTT; CDR3: CSGELEGTDTQYF
J: TRBJ1-1; size: .; V: TRBV4-2; D: .; length: 12; DNA: TGTGCCAGCAGCCAAGGGAACACTGAAGCTTTCTTT; CDR3: CASSQGNTEAFF
J: TRBJ2-7; size: .; V: TRBV7-6; D: .; length: 14; DNA: TGTGCCAGCAGCCGTTCTATAGGGGGGTTGGAGCAGTACTTC; CDR3: CASSRSIGGLEQYF
J: TRBJ2-5; size: .; V: TRBV6-1; D: .; length: 15; DNA: TGTGCCAGCAGTGAAATGTTGGACAGACAAGAGACCCAGTACTTC; CDR3: CASSEMLDRQETQYF
J: TRBJ2-3; size: once; V: TRBV27; D: .; length: 14; DNA: TGTGCCAGCAGTTTGGGAGCCCGCACAGATACGCAGTATTTT; CDR3: CASSLGARTDTQYF
J: TRBJ2-7; size: .; V: TRBV25-1; D: .; length: 14; DNA: TGTGCCAGCAGTGAATATAGGTTACTCTACGAGCAGTACTTC; CDR3: CASSEYRLLYEQYF
J: TRBJ1-5; size: .; V: TRBV30; D: .; length: 16; DNA: TGTGCCTGGAACGTGGGGGGGGGATATAGCAATCAGCCCCAGCATTTT; CDR3: CAWNVGGGYSNQPQHF
J: TRBJ1-2; size: .; V: TRBV30; D: TRBD1; length: 13; DNA: TGTGCCTGGACGACAGGGGGTAACTATGGCTACACCTTC; CDR3: CAWTTGGNYGYTF
J: TRBJ1-6; size: .; V: TRBV13; D: .; length: 15; DNA: TGTGCCAGCAGCCCAAGGCGGGGGCCAAATTCACCCCTCCACTTT; CDR3: CASSPRRGPNSPLHF
J: TRBJ2-7; size: .; V: TRBV7-9; D: .; length: 13; DNA: TGTGCCAGCAGCCTCCCGTTGGTCCCCGAGCAGTACTTC; CDR3: CASSLPLVPEQYF
J: TRBJ2-1; size: .; V: TRBV27; D: .; length: 14; DNA: TGTGCCAGCGGTCAGTTCTTGTCTAGCAATGAGCAGTTCTTC; CDR3: CASGQFLSSNEQFF
J: TRBJ2-7; size: .; V: TRBV6-5; D: .; length: 14; DNA: TGTGCCAGCAGTTACTCGCCGAGGGCCTACGAGCAGTACTTC; CDR3: CASSYSPRAYEQYF
J: TRBJ2-3; size: .; V: TRBV4-2; D: TRBD1; length: 15; DNA: TGTGCCAGCAGCCGAGAGGGACAGGGCACAGATACGCAGTATTTT; CDR3: CASSREGQGTDTQYF
J: TRBJ1-2; size: .; V: TRBV21-1; D: .; length: 17; DNA: TGTGCCAGCAGCAAAAGGCCGGGGACAGGGGCTTTCTATGGCTACACCTTC; CDR3: CASSKRPGTGAFYGYTF
J: TRBJ2-7; size: .; V: TRBV28; D: .; length: 11; DNA: TGTGCCAGCAGTTTTTTCTACGAGCAGTACTTC; CDR3: CASSFFYEQYF
J: TRBJ2-5; size: .; V: TRBV27; D: TRBD2; length: 13; DNA: TGTGCCAGCAGTTTTGGGGGGGGAGAGACCCAGTACTTC; CDR3: CASSFGGGETQYF
J: TRBJ2-3; size: .; V: TRBV7-2; D: .; length: 16; DNA: TGTGCCAGCAGCCAAACAGGGATGGCCAGCACAGATACGCAGTATTTT; CDR3: CASSQTGMASTDTQYF
J: TRBJ1-4; size: .; V: TRBV7-6; D: TRBD1; length: 16; DNA: TGTGCCAGCAGCTTAGCCAAGGGACAGGGGGATGAAAAACTGTTTTTT; CDR3: CASSLAKGQGDEKLFF
J: TRBJ2-3; size: .; V: TRBV19; D: .; length: 16; DNA: TGTGCCAGTAGTATAGCCAGGGGAGGTGGCACAGATACGCAGTATTTT; CDR3: CASSIARGGGTDTQYF
J: TRBJ1-2; size: .; V: TRBV12-5; D: .; length: 12; DNA: TGTGCTAGTGGTTTGAACGACTATGGCTACACCTTC; CDR3: CASGLNDYGYTF
J: TRBJ1-4; size: .; V: TRBV5-1; D: .; length: 14; DNA: TGCGCCAGCACTTCCGGGACTGTGGATGAAAAACTGTTTTTT; CDR3: CASTSGTVDEKLFF
J: TRBJ2-2; size: once; V: TRBV5-5; D: TRBD1; length: 15; DNA: TGTGCCAGCAGCCCCAGACAGGGTTACACCGGGGAGCTGTTTTTT; CDR3: CASSPRQGYTGELFF
J: TRBJ2-1; size: .; V: TRBV28; D: .; length: 12; DNA: TGTGCCAGCAGTTTCTACTACAATGAGCAGTTCTTC; CDR3: CASSFYYNEQFF
J: TRBJ1-1; size: .; V: TRBV30; D: .; length: 12; DNA: TGTGCCTGGAGTGTGGTCGGGACAGAAGCTTTCTTT; CDR3: CAWSVVGTEAFF